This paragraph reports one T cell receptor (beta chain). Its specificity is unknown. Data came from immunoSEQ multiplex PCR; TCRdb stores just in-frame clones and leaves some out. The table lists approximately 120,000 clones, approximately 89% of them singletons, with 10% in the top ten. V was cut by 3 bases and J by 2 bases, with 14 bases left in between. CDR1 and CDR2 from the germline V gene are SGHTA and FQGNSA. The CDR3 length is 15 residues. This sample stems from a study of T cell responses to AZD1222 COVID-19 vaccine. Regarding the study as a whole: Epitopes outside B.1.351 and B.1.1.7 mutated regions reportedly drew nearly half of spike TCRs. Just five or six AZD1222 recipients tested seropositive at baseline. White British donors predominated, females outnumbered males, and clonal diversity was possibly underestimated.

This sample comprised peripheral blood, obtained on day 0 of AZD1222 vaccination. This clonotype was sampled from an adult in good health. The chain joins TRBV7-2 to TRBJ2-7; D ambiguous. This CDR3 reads CASSLSAPAAYEQYF. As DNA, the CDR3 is TGTGCCAGCAGCTTGTCGGCCCCCGCTGCCTACGAGCAGTACTTC.